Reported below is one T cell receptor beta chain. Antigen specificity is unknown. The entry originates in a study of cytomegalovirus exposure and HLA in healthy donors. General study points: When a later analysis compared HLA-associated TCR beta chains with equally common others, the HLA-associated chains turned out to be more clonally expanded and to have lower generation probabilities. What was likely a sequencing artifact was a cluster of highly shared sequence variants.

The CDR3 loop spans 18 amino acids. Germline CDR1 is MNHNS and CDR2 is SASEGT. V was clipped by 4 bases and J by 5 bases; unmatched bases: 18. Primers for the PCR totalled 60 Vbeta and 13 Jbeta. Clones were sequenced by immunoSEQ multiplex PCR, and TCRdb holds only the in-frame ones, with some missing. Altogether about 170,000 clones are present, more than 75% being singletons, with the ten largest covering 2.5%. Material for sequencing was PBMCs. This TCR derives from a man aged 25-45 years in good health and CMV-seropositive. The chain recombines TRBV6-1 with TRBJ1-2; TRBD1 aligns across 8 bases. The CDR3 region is CASSANRDRKGLEYGYTF. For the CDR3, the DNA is TGTGCCAGCAGTGCCAACCGGGACAGGAAAGGACTCGAATATGGCTACACCTTC.